This T cell receptor (beta chain) was captured in a study of human thymus T cells. Surgeons resected thymus tissue during corrective heart surgery. Remarks on this clone: Its antigen remains unidentified.

Germline-derived CDR1 and CDR2 are SGHVT and SQSDAQ. The trim removed 7 bases at V and 2 bases at J, leaving 15 bases unmatched. This CDR3 has 18 amino acids. Data came from immunoSEQ multiplex PCR; TCRdb stores just in-frame clones and leaves some out. The sample holds tens of thousands of clones, around 96% seen once. Findings and limits, study-wide: V and J genes seemed to be used with bias in thymic and blood repertoires.

Sequencing was carried out using thymus tissue. This TCR derives from a boy in the first two years of life with a congenital heart defect but otherwise immunologically healthy. V gene TRBV7-4 combines with J gene TRBJ2-3; 10 bases match TRBD2. CDR3 amino acids: CASIPLRSSGSDTDTQYF. For the CDR3, the DNA is TGTGCCAGCATCCCCCTCCGGTCTAGCGGGAGTGACACAGATACGCAGTATTTT.